This T cell receptor (beta chain) was observed in a study of post-analysis software for immune sequencing data. Study-wide results and limits: TRBV5-6, TRBV5-1 and TRBV20-1 were among a handful of TRBV segments more frequent in patients than controls.

Every TCR beta cDNA library bore unique molecular identifiers. TCRdb itself ran the PCR reads through MiXCR, one entry per CDR3 protein. The data hold fewer than 900,000 distinct CDR3 sequences, with just over 45% observed a single time. Germline V CDR1 and CDR2: MNHEY, SMNVEV (reference sequence). The V gene lost 5 bases and the J gene lost 6 bases, with 15 bases spanning the gap. This CDR3 is 14 amino acids long. This clonotype was seen a handful of times. Its antigen is as yet unknown. The sample comprised blood. The receptor's source is a girl under 18 with multiple sclerosis. V and J are TRBV27 and TRBJ2-3; possibly TRBD1 or TRBD2 for D (6 bases each). The CDR3 spells CASSRGLRVDTQYF. In DNA, the CDR3 is TGTGCCAGCAGTCGGGGGCTGCGAGTGGATACGCAGTATTTT.